These 7 T cell receptor beta chains were sequenced from one sample in a study of blood T cells in healthy people across ages. With a J-beta primer mix and a sample-barcoded 5' primer, a second PCR ran about 7 to 12 cycles. TCRdb itself ran the 5' RACE reads through MiXCR, one entry per CDR3 protein. The repertoire includes around 1,100,000 distinct CDR3 sequences, more than 30% of them detected once, and less than 15% sits in the top ten. The sample was blood. The source is a man aged 18 to 29 in good health.

This clonotype has a handful of counts. The chain joins TRBV5-1 to TRBJ2-2, with a possible D match to TRBD1 (6 bases). The CDR3 runs to 15 residues. Germline V gene data show CDR1 as SGHRS and CDR2 as YFSETQ. Trimming stripped 4 bases from V and 1 base from J, with 11 bases between. The CDR3 coding sequence is TGCGCCAGCAGCATCGGACAGTTGAACACCGGGGAGCTGTTTTTT. It translates to CASSIGQLNTGELFF.

The V call is TRBV7-9, the J call TRBJ2-3; the match to TRBD1 covers 7 bases. CDR1 SEHNR and CDR2 FQNEAQ come from the germline V gene (reference sequence). V lost 5 bases to trimming and J lost 2 bases; unmatched junction nucleotides: 7. The CDR3 is 15 residues long. CDR3 DNA sequence: TGTGCCAGCAGCAAGAGGGGGCGAAACACAGATACGCAGTATTTT. Protein sequence: CASSKRGRNTDTQYF.

This chain connects TRBV6-6 to TRBJ1-4; no clear D gene. CDR3 size: 12 residues. V dropped 6 bases and J dropped 8 bases, with 10 bases sitting between them. Germline V gene sequence: CDR1 MNHNY, CDR2 SVGAGI (reference sequence). The CDR3 here is CASREGSEKLFF. The CDR3 bases are TGTGCCAGCAGGGAAGGGAGCGAAAAACTGTTTTTT.

V gene TRBV7-3 combines with J gene TRBJ2-5, with D unresolved. With 1 base removed from V and 2 bases from J, the gap between germline ends came to 5 bases. The CDR3 is made up of 13 amino acids. The V gene's germline CDR1 is SGHTA and CDR2 FQGTGA. CDR3 nucleotide sequence: TGTGCCAGCAGCTTAATCTTTCAAGAGACCCAGTACTTC. It yields the protein CASSLIFQETQYF. Based on the CDR3 plus reference TRBV7-3 and TRBJ2-5, the full variable domain is GAGVSQTPSNKVTEKGKYVELRCDPISGHTALYWYRQSLGQGPEFLIYFQGTGAADDSGLPNDRFFAVRPEGSVSTLKIQRTERGDSAVYLCASSLIFQETQYFGPGTRLLVL.

The chain uses TRBV10-3 and TRBJ1-6; 7 bases line up with TRBD1. The ends lost 11 bases at V and 7 bases at J; junction bases unmatched: 11. The CDR3 covers 14 residues. Germline V gene sequence: CDR1 ENHRY, CDR2 SYGVKD. The CDR3 loop reads CAAATQGGNSPLHF. The CDR3 DNA sequence: TGTGCCGCGGCAACCCAGGGGGGGAATTCACCCCTCCACTTT.

This clonotype was picked up a small number of times. The chain combines TRBV9 with TRBJ2-1; possibly TRBD2 for D (6 bases). Germline CDR1 reads SGDLS; CDR2 reads YYNGEE. V lost 8 bases, J lost 0 bases, and 15 bases lay in between. CDR3 length: 15 residues. The CDR3, as DNA: TGTGCCAGTAGTACGGACGGGAGCTCCTACAATGAGCAGTTCTTC. Protein sequence: CASSTDGSSYNEQFF.

This chain uses TRBV20-1 with TRBJ1-2, with 10 bases aligning to TRBD1. The V gene's germline CDR1 is DFQATT and CDR2 SNEGSKA (reference sequence). The length of the CDR3 is 15 residues. The CDR3 nucleotides read TGCAGCCCCCGGGACAGGGGATCCGTAAACTATGGCTACACCTTC. The encoded protein is CSPRDRGSVNYGYTF.